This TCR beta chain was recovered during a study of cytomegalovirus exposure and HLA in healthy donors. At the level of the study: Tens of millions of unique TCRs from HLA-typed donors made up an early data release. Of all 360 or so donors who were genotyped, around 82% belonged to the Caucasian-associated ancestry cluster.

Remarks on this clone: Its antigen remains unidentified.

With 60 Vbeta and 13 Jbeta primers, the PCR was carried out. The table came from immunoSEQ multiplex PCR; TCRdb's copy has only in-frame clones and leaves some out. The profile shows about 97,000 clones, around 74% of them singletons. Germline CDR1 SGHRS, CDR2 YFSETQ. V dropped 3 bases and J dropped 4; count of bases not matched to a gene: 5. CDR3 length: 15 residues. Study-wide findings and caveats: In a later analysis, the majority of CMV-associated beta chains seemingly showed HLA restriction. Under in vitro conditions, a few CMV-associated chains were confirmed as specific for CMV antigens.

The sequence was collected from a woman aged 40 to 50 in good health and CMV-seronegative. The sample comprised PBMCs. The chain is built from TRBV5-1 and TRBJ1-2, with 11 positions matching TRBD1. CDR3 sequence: CASSSGQGDSYGYTF. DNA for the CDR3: TGCGCCAGCAGCTCGGGACAGGGGGACAGCTATGGCTACACCTTC.